The rows below give T cell receptor beta chains drawn from one sample of a study of T cell repertoires in cytomegalovirus infection. TCRdb re-called the reads with MiXCR, one entry per CDR3 protein. This table holds roughly 300,000 distinct CDR3 sequences, over 20% found once. The sequenced material came from PBMCs. These receptors all come from a human donor in good health (CMV status not recorded). Some clones in this sample may be carry-over from other donors' samples. The CDR3 runs from the conserved cysteine through the conserved F or W. D genes are given only for firm matches. Rows give clone size only sometimes, using once, few, many, or a class for an expanded clone.

j_call: TRBJ1-5; cdr3_length: 14; d_call: .; clone_size: few; v_call: TRBV6-2/TRBV6-3; cdr3_aa: CASSSDLGNQPQHF; cdr3_nt: TGTGCCAGCAGTTCGGACTTGGGGAATCAGCCCCAGCATTTT
j_call: TRBJ1-1; cdr3_length: 11; d_call: .; clone_size: few; v_call: TRBV29-1; cdr3_aa: CSVPGGLEAFF; cdr3_nt: TGCAGCGTTCCTGGGGGCCTTGAAGCTTTCTTT
j_call: TRBJ2-1; cdr3_length: 14; d_call: TRBD2; clone_size: many; v_call: TRBV7-2; cdr3_aa: CASIGTSGKGEQFF; cdr3_nt: TGTGCCAGCATCGGGACTAGCGGGAAGGGTGAGCAGTTCTTC
j_call: TRBJ2-1; cdr3_length: 17; d_call: TRBD2; clone_size: many; v_call: TRBV28; cdr3_aa: CASSTRLAGGGYNEQFF; cdr3_nt: TGTGCCAGCAGTACCCGACTAGCGGGAGGCGGCTACAATGAGCAGTTCTTC
j_call: TRBJ2-1; cdr3_length: 14; d_call: TRBD2; clone_size: .; v_call: TRBV7-6; cdr3_aa: CASSFGTSDNEQFF; cdr3_nt: TGTGCCAGCAGCTTCGGGACTAGCGACAATGAGCAGTTCTTC
j_call: TRBJ1-5; cdr3_length: 14; d_call: .; clone_size: few; v_call: TRBV12-3/TRBV12-4; cdr3_aa: CASSLFGGDQPQHF; cdr3_nt: TGTGCCAGCAGTTTATTTGGAGGGGATCAGCCCCAGCATTTT
j_call: TRBJ2-1; cdr3_length: 14; d_call: TRBD2; clone_size: many; v_call: TRBV7-2; cdr3_aa: CASSFSSGGNEQFF; cdr3_nt: TGTGCCAGCAGCTTCTCCTCCGGGGGGAATGAGCAGTTCTTC
j_call: TRBJ1-5; cdr3_length: 15; d_call: .; clone_size: .; v_call: TRBV7-2; cdr3_aa: CASSFGGSSNQPQHF; cdr3_nt: TGTGCCAGCAGCTTTGGAGGGTCAAGCAATCAGCCCCAGCATTTT
j_call: TRBJ2-1; cdr3_length: 11; d_call: .; clone_size: .; v_call: TRBV4-1; cdr3_aa: CASSQETRKFF; cdr3_nt: TGCGCCAGCAGCCAAGAGACTCGAAAGTTCTTC
j_call: TRBJ2-7; cdr3_length: 13; d_call: .; clone_size: .; v_call: TRBV7-9; cdr3_aa: CASSLQLAYEQYF; cdr3_nt: TGTGCCAGCAGCTTACAACTCGCGTACGAGCAGTACTTC